The rows below give T cell receptor beta chains drawn from one sample of a study of cytomegalovirus exposure and HLA in healthy donors. Assay: immunoSEQ multiplex PCR; the TCRdb copy retains only in-frame clones and omits some. The sample gives 180,000 or so clones, 77% of which show up once; roughly 1.5% is in the top ten. The sequencing sample was made of PBMCs. Receptors originate from a man in his late teens or twenties in good health and CMV-seronegative. Each CDR3 is given with its conserved first and last residue. D genes are given only for firm matches. The size of a clone is reported for some rows only, either as once, few or many, or as a class for expanded clones.

d_call	clone_size	v_call	cdr3_length	j_call	cdr3_aa	cdr3_nt
.	.	TRBV13	13	TRBJ2-5	CASSLEGQETQYF	TGTGCCAGCAGCTTGGAGGGCCAAGAGACCCAGTACTTC
TRBD1	.	TRBV30	15	TRBJ1-1	CAWSGPGQGRTEAFF	TGTGCCTGGAGCGGACCGGGACAGGGTCGAACTGAAGCTTTCTTT
TRBD1	.	TRBV4-3	15	TRBJ2-7	CASSPWTGSENEQYF	TGCGCCAGCAGCCCGTGGACAGGGAGTGAGAACGAGCAGTACTTC
TRBD1	.	TRBV19	14	TRBJ1-3	CASSIGGQANTIYF	TGTGCCAGTAGTATAGGTGGACAGGCAAACACCATATATTTT
.	.	TRBV5-4	13	TRBJ1-3	CASSFFFGNTIYF	TGTGCCAGCAGCTTCTTTTTCGGAAACACCATATATTTT
TRBD1	.	TRBV6-5	14	TRBJ2-7	CASSLRYAGGEQYF	TGTGCCAGCAGTTTACGCTATGCAGGGGGCGAGCAGTACTTC
TRBD2	few	TRBV5-4	15	TRBJ2-7	CASSPGLAGTYEQYF	TGTGCCAGCAGCCCGGGACTAGCGGGAACATACGAGCAGTACTTC
TRBD1	.	TRBV5-6	13	TRBJ1-2	CASSLSDRGGYTF	TGTGCCAGCAGCTTGTCGGACAGGGGTGGCTACACCTTC
.	.	TRBV14	15	TRBJ2-3	CASSQTGLGTDTQYF	TGTGCCAGCAGCCAAACAGGGTTGGGCACAGATACGCAGTATTTT
TRBD2	once	TRBV2	19	TRBJ2-5	CASSSGLAGGERLKETQYF	TGTGCCAGCAGCTCGGGACTAGCGGGGGGGGAGCGCCTTAAAGAGACCCAGTACTTC
TRBD1	.	TRBV6-6	16	TRBJ1-1	CASTPPGQAFNTEAFF	TGTGCCAGCACCCCCCCCGGACAGGCTTTTAACACTGAAGCTTTCTTT
.	.	TRBV19	12	TRBJ1-2	CASSIRVGGYTF	TGTGCCAGTAGTATCAGGGTCGGTGGCTACACCTTC
TRBD1	.	TRBV27	16	TRBJ2-7	CASRRTGSTSSYEQYF	TGTGCCAGCAGAAGGACAGGGAGTACCAGCTCCTACGAGCAGTACTTC
TRBD1	.	TRBV2	13	TRBJ2-3	CALTGGGTDTQYF	TGTGCCTTAACAGGGGGAGGCACAGATACGCAGTATTTT
TRBD1	.	TRBV4-3	16	TRBJ1-2	CASSQDLKGAGYGYTF	TGCGCCAGCAGCCAAGATCTCAAGGGGGCGGGCTATGGCTACACCTTC
.	.	TRBV30	11	TRBJ1-1	CAWSGGSEAFF	TGTGCCTGGAGTGGAGGGTCTGAAGCTTTCTTT
TRBD2	.	TRBV5-1	14	TRBJ2-7	CASSLQASGDEQYF	TGCGCCAGCAGCTTGCAGGCTAGCGGGGACGAGCAGTACTTC
TRBD2	.	TRBV4-3	15	TRBJ2-1	CASSLSGESYNEQFF	TGCGCCAGCAGCCTTAGCGGGGAGTCCTACAATGAGCAGTTCTTC
.	.	TRBV4-1	15	TRBJ2-5	CASSQDLQAWETQYF	TGCGCCAGCAGCCAAGACCTACAGGCCTGGGAGACCCAGTACTTC
.	once	TRBV11-3	12	TRBJ2-3	CASSPYTDTQYF	TGTGCCAGCAGCCCCTACACAGATACGCAGTATTTT
TRBD1	.	TRBV4-3	17	TRBJ2-1	CASSQEQPTGQYNEQFF	TGCGCCAGCAGCCAAGAACAACCGACGGGACAGTACAATGAGCAGTTCTTC
TRBD1	.	TRBV6-5	14	TRBJ1-1	CASRTDRGGTEAFF	TGTGCCAGCAGAACGGACAGGGGGGGGACTGAAGCTTTCTTT
TRBD2	.	TRBV5-6	19	TRBJ2-3	CASSLIAGALQRGSDTQYF	TGTGCCAGCAGCTTAATTGCGGGGGCACTACAGCGGGGGTCAGATACGCAGTATTTT
TRBD2	few	TRBV7-2	15	TRBJ2-3	CASSPQTSGGDTQYF	TGTGCCAGCAGCCCGCAGACTAGCGGGGGCGATACGCAGTATTTT
TRBD1	once	TRBV7-2	14	TRBJ2-7	CASSLRQGPYEQYF	TGTGCCAGCAGCCTTCGACAGGGCCCCTACGAGCAGTACTTC
TRBD2	.	TRBV6-5	14	TRBJ2-7	CASRRTSGSHEQYF	TGTGCCAGCAGAAGGACTAGCGGGAGCCACGAGCAGTACTTC
TRBD2	.	TRBV2	15	TRBJ2-3	CATRGDGGSTDTQYF	TGTGCCACCCGGGGGGATGGGGGGAGCACAGATACGCAGTATTTT
.	.	TRBV7-2	13	TRBJ2-2	CASSSGQFGELFF	TGTGCCAGCAGCTCAGGACAATTCGGGGAGCTGTTTTTT